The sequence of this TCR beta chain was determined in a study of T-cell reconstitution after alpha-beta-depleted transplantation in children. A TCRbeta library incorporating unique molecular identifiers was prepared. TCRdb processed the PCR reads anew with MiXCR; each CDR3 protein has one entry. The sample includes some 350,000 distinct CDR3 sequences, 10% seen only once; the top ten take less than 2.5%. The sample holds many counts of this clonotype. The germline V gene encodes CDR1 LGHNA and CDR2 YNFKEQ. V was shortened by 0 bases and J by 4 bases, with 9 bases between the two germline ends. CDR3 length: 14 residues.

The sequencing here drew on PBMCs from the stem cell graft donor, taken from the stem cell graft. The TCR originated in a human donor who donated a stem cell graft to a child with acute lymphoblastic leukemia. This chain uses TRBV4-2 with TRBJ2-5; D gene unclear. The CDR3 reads CASSQDERGETQYF. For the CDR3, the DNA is TGTGCCAGCAGCCAAGATGAGCGTGGAGAGACCCAGTACTTC.